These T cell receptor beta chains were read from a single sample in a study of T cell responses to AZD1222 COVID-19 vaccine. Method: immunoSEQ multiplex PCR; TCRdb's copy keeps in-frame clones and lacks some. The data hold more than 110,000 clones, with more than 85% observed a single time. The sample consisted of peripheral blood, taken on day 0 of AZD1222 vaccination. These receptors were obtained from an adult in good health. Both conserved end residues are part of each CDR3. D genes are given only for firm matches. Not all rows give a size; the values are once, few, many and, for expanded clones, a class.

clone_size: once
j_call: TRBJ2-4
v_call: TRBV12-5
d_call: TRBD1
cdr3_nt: TGTGCTAGTGGTTCCCACCGGGACAGGGGCCAAAACATTCAGTACTTC
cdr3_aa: CASGSHRDRGQNIQYF

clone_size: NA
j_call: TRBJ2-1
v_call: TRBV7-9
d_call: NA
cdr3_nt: TGTGCCAGCAGCTTAGTAGGTGGCGGGGACAATGAGCAGTTCTTC
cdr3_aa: CASSLVGGGDNEQFF

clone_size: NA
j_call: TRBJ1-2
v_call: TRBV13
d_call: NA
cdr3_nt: TGTGCCAGCAGCCCGCGGTCCCGCCTCTATGGCTACACCTTC
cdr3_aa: CASSPRSRLYGYTF

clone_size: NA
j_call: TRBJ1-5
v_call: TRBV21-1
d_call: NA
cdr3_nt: TGTGCCAGCAGCACCACGGGGAGCGGTCAGCCCCAGCATTTT
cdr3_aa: CASSTTGSGQPQHF

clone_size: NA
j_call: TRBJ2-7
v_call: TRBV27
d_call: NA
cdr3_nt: TGTGCCAGCAGTTCAGGGGATACCTACGAGCAGTACTTC
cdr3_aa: CASSSGDTYEQYF

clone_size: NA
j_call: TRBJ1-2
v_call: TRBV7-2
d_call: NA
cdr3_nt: TGTGCCAGCAGTCAAATGGTTGGGTATGGCTACACCTTC
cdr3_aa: CASSQMVGYGYTF

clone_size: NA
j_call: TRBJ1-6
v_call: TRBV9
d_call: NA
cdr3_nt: TGTGCCAGCAGCCCTAGTGGGACGGTGAATTCACCCCTCCACTTT
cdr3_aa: CASSPSGTVNSPLHF

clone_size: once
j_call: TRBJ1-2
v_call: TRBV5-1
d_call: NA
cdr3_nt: TGCGCCAGCACCTACTCACCGGGACAAGACTATGGCTACACCTTC
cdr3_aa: CASTYSPGQDYGYTF

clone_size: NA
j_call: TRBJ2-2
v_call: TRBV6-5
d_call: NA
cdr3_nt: TGTGCCAGCAGTTACCGAGAAGCCGGGGAGCTGTTTTTT
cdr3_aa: CASSYREAGELFF

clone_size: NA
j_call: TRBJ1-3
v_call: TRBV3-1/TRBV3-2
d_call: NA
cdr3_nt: TGTGCCAGCAGCCTTGGGGCCCCAGCGGGAGGAAACACCATATATTTT
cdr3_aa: CASSLGAPAGGNTIYF

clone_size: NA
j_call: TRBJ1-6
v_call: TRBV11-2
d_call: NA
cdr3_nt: TGTGCCAGCAGCTTCCCTAGAAATTCACCCCTCCACTTT
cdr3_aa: CASSFPRNSPLHF

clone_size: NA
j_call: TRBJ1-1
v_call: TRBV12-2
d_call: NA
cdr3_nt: TGTGCAAGTCGCATAAAACCGATACAGGGGCTCGGGCGCGAAGCTGAAGCTTTCTTT
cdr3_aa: CASRIKPIQGLGREAEAFF

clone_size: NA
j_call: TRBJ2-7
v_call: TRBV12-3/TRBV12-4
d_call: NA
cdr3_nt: TGTGCCAGCAGTTTGGGGCAGGGCTACGAGCAGTACTTC
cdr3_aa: CASSLGQGYEQYF

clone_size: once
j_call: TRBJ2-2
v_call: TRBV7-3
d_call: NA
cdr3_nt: TGTGCCAGCAGCTTAACCGGGGGGCCCACCGGGGAGCTGTTTTTT
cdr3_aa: CASSLTGGPTGELFF

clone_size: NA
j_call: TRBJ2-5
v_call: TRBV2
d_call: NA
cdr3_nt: TGTGCCAGCACGGCGGGGGCGGAAGAGACCCAGTACTTC
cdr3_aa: CASTAGAEETQYF

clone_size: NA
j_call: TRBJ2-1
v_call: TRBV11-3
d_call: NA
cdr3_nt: TGTGCCAGCAGCTTATGGGGGAGGTGGCTAGAAGAGCAGTTCTTC
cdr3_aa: CASSLWGRWLEEQFF

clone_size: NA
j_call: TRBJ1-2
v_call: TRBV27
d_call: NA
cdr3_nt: TGTGCCAGCAGTCTCACCATGACCGATAACTATGGCTACACCTTC
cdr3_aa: CASSLTMTDNYGYTF

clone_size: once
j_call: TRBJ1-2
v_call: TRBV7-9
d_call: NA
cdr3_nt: TGTGCCAGCGGGCTCAGGGGATCATATGGCTACACCTTC
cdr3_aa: CASGLRGSYGYTF

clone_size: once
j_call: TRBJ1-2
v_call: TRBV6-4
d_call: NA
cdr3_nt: TGTGCCAGCAGTGACCCAACCACCGGGGGCGGCTACACCTTC
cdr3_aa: CASSDPTTGGGYTF

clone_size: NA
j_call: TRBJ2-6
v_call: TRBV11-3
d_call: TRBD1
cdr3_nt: TGTGCCAGCAGCTTAGAACAGGGGGGTACAGCTGGGGCCAACGTCCTGACTTTC
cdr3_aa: CASSLEQGGTAGANVLTF

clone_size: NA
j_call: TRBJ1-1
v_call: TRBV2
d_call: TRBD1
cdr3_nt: TGTGCCAGCAGTGAAGGGACAGGGGTGAACACTGAAGCTTTCTTT
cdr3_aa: CASSEGTGVNTEAFF

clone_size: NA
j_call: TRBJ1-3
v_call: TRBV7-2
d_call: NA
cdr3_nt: TGTGCCAGCAGCTTAGGTGTCTCTGGAAACACCATATATTTT
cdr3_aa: CASSLGVSGNTIYF